The 5 T cell receptor beta chains listed next were all sequenced from one sample in a study of blood T cell repertoires in COVID-19. The table came from immunoSEQ multiplex PCR; TCRdb's copy has only in-frame clones and leaves some out. This sample has over 250,000 clones, with approximately 88% found just once. Sequenced material: peripheral blood. These receptors were taken from a woman aged 70 to 79 with COVID-19, enrolled during active disease.

The V gene is TRBV5-4, the J gene TRBJ2-7, with TRBD2 as a possible D gene (5 bases). CDR3 length equals 14 residues. Trimming took off 0 bases at V and 5 bases at J, with 12 bases between the two ends. Germline CDR1 SGHNT, CDR2 YYREEE (reference sequence). The CDR3 DNA sequence: TGTGCCAGCAGCTTGGTTGGGAGAAGAGACGAGCAGTACTTC. Encoded protein: CASSLVGRRDEQYF. The complete variable domain, with remaining parts taken from reference TRBV5-4 and TRBJ2-7, reads ETGVTQSPTHLIKTRGQQVTLRCSSQSGHNTVSWYQQALGQGPQFIFQYYREEENGRGNFPPRFSGLQFPNYSSELNVNALELDDSALYLCASSLVGRRDEQYFGPGTRLTVT.

This clone was seen once. CDR3 nucleotides: TGCGCCAGCAGCGCGGGAGGGCCCAGGTGGGAGCAGTTCTTC. Translating it yields CASSAGGPRWEQFF. The chain combines TRBV5-1 with TRBJ2-1, with TRBD2 matching 9 bases. V gave up 4 bases and J gave up 10 bases; unmatched junction bases: 9. Germline CDR1 and CDR2: SGHRS and YFSETQ. This CDR3 region has 14 residues. Together with reference TRBV5-1 and TRBJ2-1, the CDR3 gives the full variable domain: KAGVTQTPRYLIKTRGQQVTLSCSPISGHRSVSWYQQTPGQGLQFLFEYFSETQRNKGNFPGRFSGRQFSNSRSEMNVSTLELGDSALYLCASSAGGPRWEQFFGPGTRLTVL.

The chain is built from TRBV6-1 and TRBJ1-5; weak D call: TRBD1 (5 bases). The CDR3 consists of 14 residues. The V gene's germline CDR1 is MNHNS and CDR2 SASEGT. Trimming stripped 3 bases from V and 0 bases from J, with 6 bases between. This CDR3 reads CASSDRVSNQPQHF. DNA for the CDR3: TGTGCCAGCAGTGACAGGGTTAGCAATCAGCCCCAGCATTTT.

The chain is built from TRBV11-3 and TRBJ2-5; TRBD1 aligns across 7 bases. CDR3 length equals 14 residues. From germline, CDR1 is SGHNT and CDR2 YENEEA. The ends lost 3 bases at V and 2 bases at J; junction bases unmatched: 3. The CDR3 spells CASSFSDRQETQYF. The CDR3 region has the DNA TGTGCCAGCAGCTTTTCGGACAGGCAAGAGACCCAGTACTTC.

The chain recombines TRBV15 with TRBJ1-5; 11 nucleotides agree with TRBD1. Germline lookup yields CDR1 LNHNV and CDR2 YYDKDF (reference sequence). The CDR3 consists of 19 residues. V lost 2 bases to trimming and J lost 4 bases; unmatched junction nucleotides: 13. CDR3 DNA: TGTGCCACCAGCAGATCGCAGGGACCGGGACAGGGGGGGAATCAGCCCCAGCATTTT. It yields the protein CATSRSQGPGQGGNQPQHF.